Listed here are 20 T cell receptor beta chains from one sample, sequenced in a study of human versus mouse CDR3 diversity and MHC coevolution. Generated by immunoSEQ multiplex PCR, the TCRdb table keeps only in-frame clones and is missing some. The table shows about 83,000 clones, with about nine tenths occurring only once. The source material was naive CD4+ T cells from blood. Described subset: CD45RO-negative CD62L-positive naive CD4 T cells. Receptor source: a person between 25 and 70 years old in good health.

The chain uses TRBV5-1 and TRBJ2-3; 12 nucleotides agree with TRBD2. The CDR3 runs 15 residues. Germline V gene sequence: CDR1 SGHRS, CDR2 YFSETQ. After removal of 0 bases from V and 6 bases from J, the junction contained 2 bases not matched to a gene. The CDR3 nucleotides are TGCGCCAGCAGCTTGGGGCTAGCGGGGGGGGATACGCAGTATTTT. Protein product: CASSLGLAGGDTQYF.

CDR3 DNA: TGTGCCAGCAGCTTGGCGACACCCAACACTGAAGCTTTCTTT. Amino acids: CASSLATPNTEAFF. The chain has TRBV5-8 and TRBJ1-1; D is ambiguous. The ends were cut back, 0 bases at V and 2 bases at J, with 8 bases in the middle. CDR1 SGHTS and CDR2 YDEGEE come from the germline V gene. CDR3 length: 14 amino acids. Together with reference TRBV5-8 and TRBJ1-1, the CDR3 gives the full variable domain: EAGVTQSPTHLIKTRGQQATLRCSPISGHTSVYWYQQALGLGLQFLLWYDEGEERNRGNFPPRFSGRQFPNYSSELNVNALELEDSALYLCASSLATPNTEAFFGQGTRLTVV.

This clone was recorded only once. This rearrangement joins TRBV5-1 to TRBJ2-5; D is possibly TRBD2 (5 bases). The CDR3 sequence is 13 residues long. The germline V gene encodes CDR1 SGHRS and CDR2 YFSETQ. V was trimmed by 2 bases and J by 1 base, leaving 6 bases between them. CDR3 sequence: CASSFGVQETQYF. As DNA, the CDR3 is TGCGCCAGCAGCTTCGGGGTCCAAGAGACCCAGTACTTC.

The genes are TRBV28 and TRBJ1-2; D is possibly TRBD1 (5 bases). The CDR3 spans 15 residues. V was clipped by 5 bases and J by 3 bases, with 16 bases between them. Per germline, CDR1 MDHEN and CDR2 SYDVKM. The CDR3 DNA is TGTGCCAGCAGTCCCCATAGGGGCGTTTACTATGGCTACACCTTC. Amino acids: CASSPHRGVYYGYTF.

CDR3 in amino acids: CASSDRTGENYGYTF. The CDR3 bases are TGTGCCAGCAGTGATCGGACAGGGGAGAACTATGGCTACACCTTC. The rearrangement uses TRBV6-4 and TRBJ1-2, with 9 bases that match TRBD1. CDR1 MRHNA and CDR2 SNTAGT come from the germline V gene. The ends lost 3 bases at V and 2 bases at J; junction bases unmatched: 4. CDR3 length: 15 residues.

The rearrangement links TRBV5-1 to TRBJ2-1, with a tentative D call TRBD2 (6 bases). This CDR3 contains 13 residues. Looked up from germline, CDR1 is SGHRS and CDR2 is YFSETQ. The V end was cut by 6 bases, the J end by 9 bases, with 16 bases between. CDR3 protein: CASKWGEASEQFF. Written as DNA, the CDR3 is TGCGCCAGCAAATGGGGGGAGGCGAGTGAGCAGTTCTTC.

This chain joins TRBV4-1 and TRBJ2-2; 8 bases match TRBD1. Trimming took 4 bases from V and 0 from J; bases not matched to a gene: 10. From germline, CDR1 is MGHRA and CDR2 YSYEKL. The CDR3 runs to 18 residues. The CDR3 loop is CASSPKPGGRANTGELFF. CDR3 DNA: TGCGCCAGCAGCCCGAAGCCAGGGGGCAGAGCGAACACCGGGGAGCTGTTTTTT.

The chain couples TRBV9 to TRBJ2-1; TRBD2 aligns across 7 bases. The CDR3 covers 14 residues. The germline V gene encodes CDR1 SGDLS and CDR2 YYNGEE. Trimming removed 2 bases from V and 7 bases from J; junction bases left unmatched: 6. CDR3 protein: CASSVYGTMNEQFF. The CDR3 DNA reads as TGTGCCAGCAGCGTTTACGGGACTATGAATGAGCAGTTCTTC.

This clone was seen once. Here the CDR3 DNA reads TGTGCCAGCAGCTTAAGGGGACTAGCGGGGGAAGAGACCCAGTACTTC. Its translation is CASSLRGLAGEETQYF. The V call is TRBV7-9, the J call TRBJ2-5; 14 nucleotides agree with TRBD2. The CDR3 runs 16 residues. J gave up 3 bases and V 2 bases, and 2 bases lay outside the gene matches. Germline V gene lookup returns CDR1 SEHNR and CDR2 FQNEAQ (reference sequence).

This chain connects TRBV10-3 to TRBJ1-1; 7 bases agree with TRBD1. V shed 6 bases, J shed 6 bases, and the junction held 10 bases outside the gene matches. This CDR3 is 14 amino acids long. Germline V gene data show CDR1 as ENHRY and CDR2 as SYGVKD. For the CDR3, the DNA is TGTGCCATCAGGGACCCGGGACAGCACTCTGAAGCTTTCTTT. Residues: CAIRDPGQHSEAFF.

The genes are TRBV2 and TRBJ2-5; TRBD2 aligns across 7 bases. The end of the DNA is better explained by TRBJ2-7, so the J call may be wrong. The CDR3 is 14 residues long. The germline V gene has CDR1 SNHLY and CDR2 FYNNEI. The CDR3 is CASSGWGEGGEQYF. The CDR3 nucleotides read TGTGCCAGCAGTGGCTGGGGGGAGGGAGGCGAGCAGTACTTC.

The chain links TRBV27 to TRBJ2-3, with TRBD1 matching 7 bases. Trimming took 5 bases from V and 4 from J; bases not matched to a gene: 12. CDR1 MNHEY and CDR2 SMNVEV come from the germline V gene (reference sequence). This CDR3 has 16 amino acids. CDR3 loop: CASSHRTGEGADTQYF. In nucleotides, the CDR3 is TGTGCCAGCAGTCATCGGACAGGAGAGGGGGCAGATACGCAGTATTTT.

The J gene is TRBJ2-2, the V gene TRBV27; 7 bases align to TRBD1. This CDR3 spans 15 amino acids. With V trimmed by 4 bases and J by 1 base, 3 bases remained unmatched. CDR1 MNHEY and CDR2 SMNVEV come from the germline V gene (reference sequence). The CDR3 DNA follows: TGTGCCAGCAGTTCTCACAGGGGGAACACCGGGGAGCTGTTTTTT. It codes for CASSSHRGNTGELFF.

The chain uses TRBV7-6 and TRBJ1-4; D call uncertain. Deletions cut 5 bases from V and 7 bases from J, with 17 bases between. Germline CDR1 and CDR2: SGHVS and FNYEAQ. There are 15 residues in the CDR3. Here the CDR3 reads CASSPAGSFGEKLFF. The DNA of the CDR3 is TGTGCCAGCAGCCCTGCCGGGTCTTTCGGTGAAAAACTGTTTTTT.

The gene calls are TRBV6-1 and TRBJ1-2, with D possibly being TRBD1 (6 bases). Germline V gives CDR1 MNHNS, CDR2 SASEGT. V was shortened by 4 bases and J by 6 bases, with 12 bases between the two germline ends. This CDR3 region has 13 residues. The CDR3 sequence: CASSARGGDGYTF. Here the CDR3 DNA reads TGTGCCAGCAGTGCCCGAGGGGGGGATGGCTACACCTTC.

V gene TRBV27 combines with J gene TRBJ2-5; 11 bases match TRBD2. The trim removed 3 bases at V and 3 bases at J, leaving 18 bases unmatched. Germline values: CDR1 MNHEY, CDR2 SMNVEV (reference sequence). This CDR3 has 20 residues. The CDR3 region is CASSFGPSGGNEAQKETQYF. DNA for the CDR3: TGTGCCAGCAGTTTCGGACCTAGCGGGGGGAACGAAGCACAGAAAGAGACCCAGTACTTC.

The gene calls are TRBV6-6 and TRBJ1-5, with a possible D match to TRBD1 (5 bases). Trimming took 8 bases from V and 6 from J, leaving 14 bases between them. Germline values: CDR1 MNHNY, CDR2 SVGAGI (reference sequence). This CDR3 is 13 amino acids long. The CDR3 DNA reads TGTGCCAGCGCGGAGGGGCATTCTCAGCCCCAGCATTTT. Its protein product is CASAEGHSQPQHF.

The V call is TRBV5-1, the J call TRBJ2-1; TRBD2 agrees at 9 bases. The J segment lost 3 bases and the V segment lost 0 bases, leaving 1 base of the junction unmatched. CDR3 length: 15 residues. Germline values: CDR1 SGHRS, CDR2 YFSETQ. In DNA, the CDR3 is TGCGCCAGCAGCTTGGCGCGGGGGGGCTACAATGAGCAGTTCTTC. As protein: CASSLARGGYNEQFF. Full variable domain (outside the CDR3, taken from reference TRBV5-1 and TRBJ2-1): KAGVTQTPRYLIKTRGQQVTLSCSPISGHRSVSWYQQTPGQGLQFLFEYFSETQRNKGNFPGRFSGRQFSNSRSEMNVSTLELGDSALYLCASSLARGGYNEQFFGPGTRLTVL.

The table lists this clone with a few counts. V is TRBV6-6 and J is TRBJ1-1; D not resolved. This CDR3 is built from 13 residues. Deletions cut 2 bases from V and 7 bases from J, with 11 bases between. Germline lookup yields CDR1 MNHNY and CDR2 SVGAGI (reference sequence). CDR3 amino acids: CASSYGFEGEAFF. As DNA, the CDR3 is TGTGCCAGCAGTTACGGTTTCGAGGGTGAAGCTTTCTTT.

The J gene is TRBJ1-6, the V gene TRBV6-5; a weak D match, TRBD1 (6 bases). Trimming removed 6 bases at V and 7 bases at J, with 13 bases between. Germline assignment: CDR1 MNHEY and CDR2 SVGAGI. The CDR3 spans 14 residues. CDR3 residues: CASRGQNSNSPLHF. The CDR3 nucleotides read TGTGCCAGCAGAGGACAGAATAGCAATTCACCCCTCCACTTT.